A single sample gave rise to the 3 T cell receptor beta chains below, sequenced in a study of blood T cell repertoires in COVID-19. Libraries were prepared by immunoSEQ multiplex PCR; TCRdb keeps only in-frame clonotypes and omits some of them. The sample lists fewer than 500,000 clones; 75% to 90% were seen once. Sequenced sample: PBMCs or T cells enriched from blood (not recorded which). Receptors were obtained from a woman younger than 35 who had recovered from COVID-19.

This sequence joins TRBV30 and TRBJ1-1; unclear D gene. V lost 4 bases and J 8 bases, leaving 11 bases between the germline ends. The CDR3 loop spans 11 amino acids. Germline lookup yields CDR1 GTSNPN and CDR2 SVGIG (reference sequence). The CDR3 DNA is TGTGCCTGGAATGGGCCCGGCGAAGCTTTCTTT. Protein product: CAWNGPGEAFF.

The chain recombines TRBV6-5 with TRBJ2-3; D remains unclear. The CDR3 sequence is 11 residues long. Trimming cost V 2 bases and J 9 bases, with 6 bases left between them. Germline loops: CDR1 MNHEY, CDR2 SVGAGI. This chain's CDR3 is CASSYGLTQYF. The CDR3 DNA is TGTGCCAGCAGTTACGGCCTCACGCAGTATTTT.

Many counts were recorded for this clone. The V call is TRBV30, the J call TRBJ1-1; TRBD1 aligns across 10 bases. The length of the CDR3 is 15 residues. Germline V CDR1 and CDR2: GTSNPN, SVGIG (reference sequence). V trimming: 0 bases; J trimming: 7 bases; junction bases outside the gene matches: 8. The CDR3, as DNA: TGTGCCTGGAGTGTAAGAGAGACAGGGGGCTTTGAAGCTTTCTTT. It yields the protein CAWSVRETGGFEAFF. Complete variable domain (other parts from reference TRBV30 and TRBJ1-1): SQTIHQWPATLVQPVGSPLSLECTVEGTSNPNLYWYRQAAGRGLQLLFYSVGIGQISSEVPQNLSASRPQDRQFILSSKKLLLSDSGFYLCAWSVRETGGFEAFFGQGTRLTVV.